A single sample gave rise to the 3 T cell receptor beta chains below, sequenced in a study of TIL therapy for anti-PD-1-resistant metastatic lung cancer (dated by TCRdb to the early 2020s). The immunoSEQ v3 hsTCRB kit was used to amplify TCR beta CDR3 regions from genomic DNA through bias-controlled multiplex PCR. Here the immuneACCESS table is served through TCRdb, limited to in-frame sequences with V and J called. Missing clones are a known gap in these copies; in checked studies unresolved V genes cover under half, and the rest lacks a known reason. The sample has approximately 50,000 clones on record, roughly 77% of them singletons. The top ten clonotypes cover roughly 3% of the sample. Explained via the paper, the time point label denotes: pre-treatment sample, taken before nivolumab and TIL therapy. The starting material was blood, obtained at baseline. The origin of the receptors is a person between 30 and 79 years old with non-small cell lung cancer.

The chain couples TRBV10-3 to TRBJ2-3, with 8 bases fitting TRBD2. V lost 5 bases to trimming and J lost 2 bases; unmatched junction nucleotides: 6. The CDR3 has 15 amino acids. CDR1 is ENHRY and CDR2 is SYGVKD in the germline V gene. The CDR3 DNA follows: TGTGCCATCAGTAAACTAGCGGAGACCACAGATACGCAGTATTTT. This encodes CAISKLAETTDTQYF.

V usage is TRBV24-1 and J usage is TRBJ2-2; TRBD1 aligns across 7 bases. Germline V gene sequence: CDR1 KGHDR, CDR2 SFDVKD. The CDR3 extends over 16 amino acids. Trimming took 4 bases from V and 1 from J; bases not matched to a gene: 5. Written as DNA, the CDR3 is TGTGCCACCAGTGAACCCGGGACAGAGAACACCGGGGAGCTGTTTTTT. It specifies CATSEPGTENTGELFF.

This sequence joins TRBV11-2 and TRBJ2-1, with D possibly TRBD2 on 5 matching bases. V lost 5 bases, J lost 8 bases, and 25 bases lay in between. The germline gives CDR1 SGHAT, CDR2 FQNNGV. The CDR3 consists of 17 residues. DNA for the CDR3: TGTGCCAGCAGCCCCTTCGGAGGACTCGGAGTGTCGGATGAGCAGTTCTTC. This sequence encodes CASSPFGGLGVSDEQFF.